This passage covers 4 T cell receptor beta chains from one sample sequenced in a study of glioma-infiltrating T cells after dendritic cell vaccination. Sequenced by immunoSEQ multiplex PCR; TCRdb stores in-frame clones only, minus some. The sample includes some 87,000 clones, roughly 84% of them seen just once. The source was blood, collected before dendritic cell vaccination. These TCRs come from a human donor with glioblastoma.

This chain links TRBV18 with TRBJ2-3; D perhaps matches TRBD2 (6 bases). Germline CDR1 reads KGHSH; CDR2 reads LQKENI. The CDR3 consists of 14 residues. Trimming pared 2 bases from V and 2 bases from J, leaving 8 bases between. The CDR3 DNA reads as TGTGCCAGCTCACCAAGCGGGTTCACAGATACGCAGTATTTT. Translated: CASSPSGFTDTQYF.

V is TRBV11-2 and J is TRBJ2-2; D ambiguous. The V and J ends lost 0 bases and 3 bases respectively, with 8 bases between them. The CDR3 consists of 15 residues. The V gene's germline CDR1 is SGHAT and CDR2 FQNNGV. The CDR3 protein is CASSLDPRDTGELFF. CDR3 in DNA: TGTGCCAGCAGCTTAGACCCCCGCGACACCGGGGAGCTGTTTTTT. Full variable domain (rest looked up from reference TRBV11-2 and TRBJ2-2): EAGVAQSPRYKIIEKRQSVAFWCNPISGHATLYWYQQILGQGPKLLIQFQNNGVVDDSQLPKDRFSAERLKGVDSTLKIQPAKLEDSAVYLCASSLDPRDTGELFFGEGSRLTVL.

The genes are TRBV27 and TRBJ1-2; 7 bases align to TRBD1. V shed 4 bases, J shed 2 bases, and the junction held 4 bases outside the gene matches. The CDR3 is 14 residues long. The germline V gene has CDR1 MNHEY and CDR2 SMNVEV (reference sequence). The CDR3 DNA sequence: TGTGCCAGCAGTTCAAGGGACAGAAACTATGGCTACACCTTC. It specifies CASSSRDRNYGYTF.

This clone is a singleton in its sample. The CDR3 protein is CASSVGPGIATEAFF. For the CDR3, the DNA is TGTGCCAGCAGCGTAGGACCGGGAATCGCCACTGAAGCTTTCTTT. V is TRBV9 and J is TRBJ1-1; D remains unclear. Trimming removed 0 bases from V and 4 bases from J, with 13 bases in between. The CDR3 covers 15 residues. Germline V gene sequence: CDR1 SGDLS, CDR2 YYNGEE.